These 13 T cell receptor beta chains originate from one sample sequenced in a study of OX40 agonist ivuxolimab in advanced cancers. Libraries were prepared by immunoSEQ multiplex PCR; TCRdb keeps only in-frame clonotypes and omits some of them. Among about 80,000 clones, around 92% were seen once, and the ten largest hold over 8.5%. The material sequenced was CD4+ or CD8+ T cells sorted from blood, taken in a trial of the OX40 agonist ivuxolimab. All receptors derive from an adult with an advanced solid tumor such as melanoma, head and neck, liver or kidney cancer.

The chain has TRBV27 and TRBJ1-1; tentative D call: TRBD1 (5 bases). Germline CDR1 is MNHEY and CDR2 is SMNVEV (reference sequence). This CDR3 is 13 amino acids long. Trimming left V 3 bases short and J 10 bases short, with 15 bases between. In DNA, the CDR3 is TGTGCCAGCAGTTTTTTCAGGGCGCTGGGAGCTTTCTTT. This codes for CASSFFRALGAFF.

The gene calls are TRBV7-2 and TRBJ2-7, with D possibly being TRBD2 (6 bases). Deletions cut 6 bases from V and 6 bases from J, with 15 bases between. Germline lookup yields CDR1 SGHTA and CDR2 FQGNSA. This CDR3 is built from 13 residues. The CDR3 sequence: CASSFWGTAEQYF. In nucleotides, the CDR3 is TGTGCCAGCAGTTTTTGGGGGACTGCCGAGCAGTACTTC.

This chain connects TRBV7-6 to TRBJ2-2; 8 bases fit TRBD1. The length of the CDR3 is 18 residues. Germline V gene sequence: CDR1 SGHVS, CDR2 FNYEAQ. Trimming at V came to 3 bases and at J to 3 bases, leaving 12 bases not matched to a gene. CDR3 sequence (DNA): TGTGCCAGCAGCTTCGGAGCTTCGACAGGGGCCTACACCGGGGAGCTGTTTTTT. Amino acids: CASSFGASTGAYTGELFF.

The gene calls are TRBV7-6 and TRBJ2-5; D gene uncertain. Germline lookup yields CDR1 SGHVS and CDR2 FNYEAQ. The CDR3 has 12 amino acids. V was cut by 4 bases and J by 5 bases, with 8 bases left in between. The CDR3 coding sequence is TGTGCCAGCAGCTCCCTCGGGGAGACCCAGTACTTC. Amino acid sequence: CASSSLGETQYF. The whole variable domain, remainder taken from reference TRBV7-6 and TRBJ2-5, is GAGVSQSPRYKVTKRGQDVALRCDPISGHVSLYWYRQALGQGPEFLTYFNYEAQQDKSGLPNDRFSAERPEGSISTLTIQRTEQRDSAMYRCASSSLGETQYFGPGTRLLVL.

This clone has only one observation. The chain links TRBV10-3 to TRBJ2-2; the match to TRBD2 covers 12 bases. J lost 0 bases, V lost 2 bases, and 4 bases had no gene match. The germline gives CDR1 ENHRY, CDR2 SYGVKD. The CDR3 runs 18 residues. CDR3 region: CAISETSGGPSNTGELFF. CDR3 nucleotide sequence: TGTGCCATCAGTGAGACTAGCGGGGGGCCTTCGAACACCGGGGAGCTGTTTTTT.

V gene TRBV7-9 combines with J gene TRBJ2-1; 8 positions match TRBD2. The trim removed 5 bases at V and 4 bases at J, leaving 10 bases unmatched. CDR1 is SEHNR, CDR2 FQNEAQ, per germline (reference sequence). The CDR3 is 16 residues long. CDR3 residues: CASSPPGRGDYNEQFF. CDR3 nucleotide sequence: TGTGCCAGCAGCCCCCCGGGGCGGGGGGATTACAATGAGCAGTTCTTC.

J is TRBJ1-5 and V is TRBV27; D not resolved. Germline-derived CDR1 and CDR2 are MNHEY and SMNVEV (reference sequence). The CDR3 is 16 amino acids. The V end was cut by 2 bases, the J end by 4 bases, with 15 bases between. The CDR3 DNA follows: TGTGCCAGCAGTTTAAGTGGGTACCCCTCTAATCAGCCCCAGCATTTT. It yields the protein CASSLSGYPSNQPQHF.

The rearrangement links TRBV5-6 to TRBJ2-5, with D perhaps matching TRBD1 (5 bases). With 0 bases removed from V and 7 bases from J, the gap between germline ends came to 19 bases. The CDR3 length is 16 residues. Per germline, CDR1 SGHDT and CDR2 YYEEEE. The CDR3 spells CASSLGPSAGLGTQYF. CDR3 DNA sequence: TGTGCCAGCAGCTTGGGACCGTCGGCAGGGTTGGGGACCCAGTACTTC.

V is TRBV6-1 and J is TRBJ1-6, with D hard to call. The length of the CDR3 is 11 residues. Germline V gene lookup returns CDR1 MNHNS and CDR2 SASEGT. V lost 4 bases, J lost 12 bases, and 7 bases lay in between. CDR3 DNA sequence: TGTGCCAGCAGTGCGGCCTTACCCCTCCACTTT. It specifies CASSAALPLHF.

The chain combines TRBV5-6 with TRBJ1-4; D unclear. This CDR3 is built from 14 residues. CDR1 SGHDT and CDR2 YYEEEE come from the germline V gene. Trimming stripped 2 bases from V and 7 bases from J, with 12 bases between. Here the CDR3 DNA reads TGTGCCAGCAGCTTATGGCCGGGCGGTGAAAAACTGTTTTTT. Residues: CASSLWPGGEKLFF.

This chain connects TRBV7-2 to TRBJ1-3, with TRBD1 matching over 10 bases. The CDR3 is 14 amino acids. The ends lost 8 bases at V and 6 bases at J; junction bases unmatched: 7. Per the germline V gene, CDR1 is SGHTA and CDR2 is FQGNSA. CDR3 DNA: TGTGCCAGCGCCCCCGGGACAGGGGCAAACACCATATATTTT. Translation gives CASAPGTGANTIYF.

The chain recombines TRBV4-1 with TRBJ2-2; D is perhaps TRBD1 (5 bases). Germline CDR1 is MGHRA and CDR2 is YSYEKL. This CDR3 spans 16 amino acids. The V and J ends lost 1 base and 4 bases respectively, with 13 bases between them. CDR3 bases: TGCGCCAGCAGCCAAGGCTGGTCAGGGCTCACCGGGGAGCTGTTTTTT. Amino acid sequence: CASSQGWSGLTGELFF.

V and J are TRBV9 and TRBJ1-1, with unresolved D. V lost 3 bases and J lost 1, with 7 bases in between. The CDR3 totals 13 residues. Looked up from germline, CDR1 is SGDLS and CDR2 is YYNGEE. This CDR3 reads CASSGLRNTEAFF. In nucleotides, the CDR3 is TGTGCCAGCAGCGGCCTACGGAACACTGAAGCTTTCTTT.